This T cell receptor beta chain was captured by sequencing in a study of control samples from healthy donors and cancer patients (dated by TCRdb to about 2020). Library construction relied on the immunoSEQ multiplex PCR assay. Drawn from immuneACCESS, this table holds only the in-frame rearrangements with V and J called that TCRdb kept. Clones are partly lost; checked studies trace under half to an unresolved V gene and leave the rest unexplained. A total of about 150,000 clones appear in this sample, 85% to 95% of them only once. 14% of the sample is held by the ten biggest clonotypes. This clone was seen only a few times. Its antigen remains unidentified. Base qualities are missing; no much larger clone stands one base away. CDR1 and CDR2 are read off the germline V gene as SGHRS and YFSETQ. The junction shows trimming of 0 bases on V and 3 bases on J, plus 7 bases between the germline ends. Reading from cysteine to phenylalanine, the CDR3 counts 13 amino acids. Kept here is only the CDR3 DNA, which spans 39 bases and is read in frame from base 1.

Specimen: PBMCs. The sequence was collected from a man aged 55-75 years with colorectal cancer. In this chain, TRBV5-1 is recombined with TRBJ2-7; the D gene is not confidently resolved. The DNA reads TGCGCCAGCAGCTTGGACTCTGGCTACGAGCAGTACTTC. It codes for CASSLDSGYEQYF.